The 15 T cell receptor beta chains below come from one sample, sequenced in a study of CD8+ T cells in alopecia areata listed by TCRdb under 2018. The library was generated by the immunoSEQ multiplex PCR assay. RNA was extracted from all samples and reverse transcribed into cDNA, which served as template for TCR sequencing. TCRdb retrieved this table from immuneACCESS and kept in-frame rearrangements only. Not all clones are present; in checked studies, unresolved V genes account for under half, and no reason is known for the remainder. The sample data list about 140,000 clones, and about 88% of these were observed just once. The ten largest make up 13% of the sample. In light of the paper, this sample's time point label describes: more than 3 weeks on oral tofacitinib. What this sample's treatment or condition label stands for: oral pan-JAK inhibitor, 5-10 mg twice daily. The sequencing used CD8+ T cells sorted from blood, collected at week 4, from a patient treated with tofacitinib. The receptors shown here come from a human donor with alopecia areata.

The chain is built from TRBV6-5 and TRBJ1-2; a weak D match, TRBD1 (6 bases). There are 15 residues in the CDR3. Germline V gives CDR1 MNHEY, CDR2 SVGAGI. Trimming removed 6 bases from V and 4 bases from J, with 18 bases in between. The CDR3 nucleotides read TGTGCCAGCAGCCCTATGACAGGCGGGACCTATGGCTACACCTTC. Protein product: CASSPMTGGTYGYTF.

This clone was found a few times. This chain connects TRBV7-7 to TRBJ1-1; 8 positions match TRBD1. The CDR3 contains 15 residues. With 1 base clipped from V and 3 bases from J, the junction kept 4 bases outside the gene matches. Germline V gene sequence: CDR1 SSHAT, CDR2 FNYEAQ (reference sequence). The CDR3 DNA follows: TGTGCCAGCAGCTTAGTGACAGGGGTAGACACTGAAGCTTTCTTT. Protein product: CASSLVTGVDTEAFF.

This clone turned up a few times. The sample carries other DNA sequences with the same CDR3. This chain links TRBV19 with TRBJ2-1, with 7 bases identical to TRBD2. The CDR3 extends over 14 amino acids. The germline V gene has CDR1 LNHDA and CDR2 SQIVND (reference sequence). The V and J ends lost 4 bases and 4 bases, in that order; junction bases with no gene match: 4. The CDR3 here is CASSSGGDYNEQFF. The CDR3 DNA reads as TGTGCCAGTAGTAGCGGGGGAGATTACAATGAGCAGTTCTTC.

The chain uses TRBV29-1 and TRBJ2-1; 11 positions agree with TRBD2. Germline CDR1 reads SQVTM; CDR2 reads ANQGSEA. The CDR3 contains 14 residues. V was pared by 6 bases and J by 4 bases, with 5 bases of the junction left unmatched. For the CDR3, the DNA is TGCAGCGTGGGACTAGCGGAAAAGTACAATGAGCAGTTCTTC. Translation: CSVGLAEKYNEQFF.

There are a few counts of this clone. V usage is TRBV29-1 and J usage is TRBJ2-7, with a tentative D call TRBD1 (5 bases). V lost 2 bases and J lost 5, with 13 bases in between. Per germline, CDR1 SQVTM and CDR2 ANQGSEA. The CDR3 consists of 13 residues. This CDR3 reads CSVELQGIHEQYF. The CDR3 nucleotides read TGCAGCGTTGAATTGCAGGGCATCCACGAGCAGTACTTC.

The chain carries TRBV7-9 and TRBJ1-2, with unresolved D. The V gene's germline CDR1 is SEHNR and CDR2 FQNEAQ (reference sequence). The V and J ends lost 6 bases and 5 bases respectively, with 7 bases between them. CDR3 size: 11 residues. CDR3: CASSSSYGYTF. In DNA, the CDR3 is TGTGCCAGCAGTTCCTCGTATGGCTACACCTTC.

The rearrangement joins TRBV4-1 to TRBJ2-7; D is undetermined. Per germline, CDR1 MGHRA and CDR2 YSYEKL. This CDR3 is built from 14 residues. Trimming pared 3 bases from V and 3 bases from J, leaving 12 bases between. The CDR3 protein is CASSQVDVGYEQYF. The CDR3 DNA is TGCGCCAGCAGCCAGGTGGACGTTGGCTACGAGCAGTACTTC.

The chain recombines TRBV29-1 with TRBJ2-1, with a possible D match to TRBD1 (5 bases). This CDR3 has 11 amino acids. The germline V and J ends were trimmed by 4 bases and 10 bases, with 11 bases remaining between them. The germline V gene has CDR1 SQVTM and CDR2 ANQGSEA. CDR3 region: CSVGLPGEQFF. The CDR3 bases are TGCAGCGTTGGGTTACCAGGGGAGCAGTTCTTC.

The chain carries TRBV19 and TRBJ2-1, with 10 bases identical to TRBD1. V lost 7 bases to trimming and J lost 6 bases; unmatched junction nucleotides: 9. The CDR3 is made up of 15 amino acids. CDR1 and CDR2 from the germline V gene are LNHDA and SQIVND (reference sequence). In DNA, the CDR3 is TGTGCCAGTACCCTCGACAGGGGGCTCCCCAATGAGCAGTTCTTC. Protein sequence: CASTLDRGLPNEQFF. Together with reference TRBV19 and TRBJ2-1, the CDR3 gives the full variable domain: DGGITQSPKYLFRKEGQNVTLSCEQNLNHDAMYWYRQDPGQGLRLIYYSQIVNDFQKGDIAEGYSVSREKKESFPLTVTSAQKNPTAFYLCASTLDRGLPNEQFFGPGTRLTVL.

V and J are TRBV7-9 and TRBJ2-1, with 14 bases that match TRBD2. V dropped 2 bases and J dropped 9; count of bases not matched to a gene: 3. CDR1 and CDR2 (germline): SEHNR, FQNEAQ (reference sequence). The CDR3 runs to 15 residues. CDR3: CASSLTTSGRGEQFF. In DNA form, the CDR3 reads TGTGCCAGCAGCTTAACGACTAGCGGGAGGGGTGAGCAGTTCTTC.

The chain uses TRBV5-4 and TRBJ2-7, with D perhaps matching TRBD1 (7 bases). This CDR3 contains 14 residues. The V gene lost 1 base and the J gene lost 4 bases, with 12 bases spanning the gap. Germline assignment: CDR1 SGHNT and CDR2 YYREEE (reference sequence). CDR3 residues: CASSLMAGGYEQYF. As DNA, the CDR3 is TGTGCCAGCAGCTTGATGGCAGGGGGGTACGAGCAGTACTTC.

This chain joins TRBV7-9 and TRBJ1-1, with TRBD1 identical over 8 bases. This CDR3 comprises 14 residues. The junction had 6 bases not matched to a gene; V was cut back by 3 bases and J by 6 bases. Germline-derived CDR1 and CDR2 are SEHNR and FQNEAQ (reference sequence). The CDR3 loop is CASSLTTGDAEAFF. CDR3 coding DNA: TGTGCCAGCAGCTTGACGACAGGGGACGCTGAAGCTTTCTTT.

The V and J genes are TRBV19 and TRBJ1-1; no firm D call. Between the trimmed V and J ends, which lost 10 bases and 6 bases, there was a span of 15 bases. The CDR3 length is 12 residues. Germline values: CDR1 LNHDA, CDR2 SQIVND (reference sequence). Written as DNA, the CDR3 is TGTGCCACTACGAAGGGTATCGCTGAAGCTTTCTTT. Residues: CATTKGIAEAFF. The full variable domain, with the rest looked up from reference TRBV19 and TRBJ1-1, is DGGITQSPKYLFRKEGQNVTLSCEQNLNHDAMYWYRQDPGQGLRLIYYSQIVNDFQKGDIAEGYSVSREKKESFPLTVTSAQKNPTAFYLCATTKGIAEAFFGQGTRLTVV.

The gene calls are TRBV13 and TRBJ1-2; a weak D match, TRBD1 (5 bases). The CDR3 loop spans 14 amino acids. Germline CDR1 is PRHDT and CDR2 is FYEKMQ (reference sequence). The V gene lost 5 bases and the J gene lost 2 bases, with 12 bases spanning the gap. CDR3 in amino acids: CASSPKTENYGYTF. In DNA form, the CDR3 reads TGTGCCAGCAGCCCGAAGACAGAAAACTATGGCTACACCTTC. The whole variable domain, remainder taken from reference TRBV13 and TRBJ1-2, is AAGVIQSPRHLIKEKRETATLKCYPIPRHDTVYWYQQGPGQDPQFLISFYEKMQSDKGSIPDRFSAQQFSDYHSELNMSSLELGDSALYFCASSPKTENYGYTFGSGTRLTVV.

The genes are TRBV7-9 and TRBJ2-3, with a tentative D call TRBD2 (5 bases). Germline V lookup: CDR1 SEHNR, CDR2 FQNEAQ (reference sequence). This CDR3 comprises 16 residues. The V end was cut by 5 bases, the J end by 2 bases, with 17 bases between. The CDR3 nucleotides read TGTGCCAGCAGCCCGGATGAGGGAGCAGCCACAGATACGCAGTATTTT. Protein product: CASSPDEGAATDTQYF. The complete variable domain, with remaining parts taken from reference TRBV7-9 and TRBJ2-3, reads DTGVSQNPRHKITKRGQNVTFRCDPISEHNRLYWYRQTLGQGPEFLTYFQNEAQLEKSRLLSDRFSAERPKGSFSTLEIQRTEQGDSAMYLCASSPDEGAATDTQYFGPGTRLTVL.